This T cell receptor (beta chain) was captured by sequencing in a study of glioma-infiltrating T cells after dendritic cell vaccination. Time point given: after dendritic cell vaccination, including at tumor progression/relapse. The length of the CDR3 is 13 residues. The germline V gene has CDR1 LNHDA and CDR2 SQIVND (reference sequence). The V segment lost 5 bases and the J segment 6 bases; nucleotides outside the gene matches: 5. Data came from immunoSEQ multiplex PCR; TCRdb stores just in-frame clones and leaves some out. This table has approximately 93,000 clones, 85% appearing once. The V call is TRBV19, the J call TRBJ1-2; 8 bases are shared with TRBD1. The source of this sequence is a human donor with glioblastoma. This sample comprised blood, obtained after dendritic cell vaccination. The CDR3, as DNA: TGTGCCAGTAGTCGACAGGGGTCGAATGGCTACACCTTC. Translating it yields CASSRQGSNGYTF.